This TCR beta chain derives from a study of CD8 T cells in Susac syndrome (dated by TCRdb to between 2018 and 2021). Study-level background: The study used repertoire sequencing to test whether antigen drove CD8+ T cell activation and differentiation in Susac syndrome. Clonality of the CD8+ T cell repertoire was compared between over 10 healthy donors, approximately 14 Susac syndrome patients and some 15 multiple sclerosis patients.

Peripheral blood CD8+ and CD4+ T cells from healthy donors, Susac syndrome patients and multiple sclerosis patients were profiled using high-throughput TCR beta sequencing. Multiple sclerosis controls were treatment-naive patients with stable or active relapsing-remitting disease fulfilling revised McDonald criteria. Bulk CD8+ and CD4+ T cells were purified by magnetic negative isolation, while CD8+ TEMRA cells were enriched using FACS. Blood was drawn into EDTA tubes, processed within 24 hours, and PBMCs were isolated by density gradient centrifugation. PBMCs intended for TCR sequencing were cryopreserved in liquid nitrogen and were subsequently thawed in a 37 degrees C water bath. A purity of at least 90% was achieved for sorted or isolated CD4+, CD8+ and CD8+ TEMRA cells. RNA was extracted with the RNeasy kit and roughly 0.5 to 1 ug was reverse transcribed using random hexamers. The immunoSEQ multiplex PCR assay, which covers 54 Vbeta and 13 Jbeta segments, was used to amplify TCR beta CDR3 regions. Bias from PCR amplification was corrected by using a synthetic template baseline for primer optimization and for computational correction. The original pipeline was this. Reads were annotated to V, D and J genes according to IMGT and were analyzed with immunoSEQ Analyzer, with only productive sequences retained. To calculate clonality, Shannon entropy was normalized by log2 of the number of productive unique sequences and then subtracted from one. Public and private clones were assessed among the 100 most prevalent clones of each patient and control. Susac-specific clones were defined as absent from healthy and MS cohorts, roughly 1,100 published viral clones and other ImmuneACCESS disease sequences. The public reads were reanalyzed by TCRdb: fastp trimming at Q25, MiXCR alignment, in-frame beta chains only. Here each entry gathers all rows of one CDR3 protein and keeps the most common genes and DNA. What appears here as the V and J calls and clone size reflects TCRdb's work, not the paper's. The sample table records about 130,000 distinct CDR3 sequences; about 92% of these occur just once. The ten largest clones add up to approximately 0.29% of the sample.

Results and caveats for the whole study, not just this receptor: The number of individuals in the TCR sequencing and HLA analysis was acknowledged as relatively small.

A note on this clonotype: This receptor's antigen is unknown. No much larger clone exists at a distance of one base, and base qualities are not known.

CDR1 MGHRA and CDR2 YSYEKL were looked up in the germline V gene. The CDR3 measures 14 amino acids from cysteine to phenylalanine. The only DNA kept is the CDR3, 42 bases in frame from the first base. V ends up 1 base short and J 7 bases short, with an unmatched junction base count of 6. This receptor was obtained from a human donor with multiple sclerosis. This chain is built from TRBV4-1 and TRBJ2-7; TRBD2 matches 8 bases in the middle. What was sequenced was CD8+ T cells from PBMCs. The DNA sequence is as follows: TGCGCCAGCAGCCAAGCACTAGCGGAGGAAGAGCAGTACTTC. Its product reads: CASSQALAEEEQYF.